Below are 19 T cell receptor beta chains sequenced from a single sample in a study of shared clonotypes between healthy human individuals. Only CD45RO-negative cells positively selected for CCR7 counted as naive CD8 cells, so terminally differentiated effector memory CD45RA+ cells were excluded. Here immunoSEQ multiplex PCR was the method, and the copy in TCRdb shows in-frame clones only, minus some. Of 2 million to 2.5 million clones in the sample, about 95% were seen once. The sequenced sample consisted of naive CD8+ T cells sorted from blood. All receptors come from a man younger than 30 in good health.

J is TRBJ2-2 and V is TRBV10-2, with D possibly being TRBD2 (5 bases). Per germline, CDR1 WSHSY and CDR2 SAAADI. V lost 8 bases, J lost 8 bases, and 9 bases lay in between. This CDR3 is 11 amino acids long. The CDR3 bases are TGCGCCAGCCGAGCGGCAGGGGAGCTGTTTTTT. As protein: CASRAAGELFF.

This rearrangement joins TRBV28 to TRBJ1-1; D is ambiguous. Trimming shortened V by 5 bases and J by 4 bases, and 14 bases separated the two germline ends. Germline V gene sequence: CDR1 MDHEN, CDR2 SYDVKM. This CDR3 has 14 amino acids. CDR3 sequence (DNA): TGTGCCAGCAGTCCTGCGGTCTTCTCCACTGAAGCTTTCTTT. Translation gives CASSPAVFSTEAFF.

The chain has TRBV7-6 and TRBJ2-5; 7 positions match TRBD1. J was trimmed by 0 bases and V by 3 bases; bases with no gene match: 7. CDR3 length equals 16 residues. Germline CDR1 SGHVS, CDR2 FNYEAQ. CDR3 bases: TGTGCCAGCAGCTTTACCCGACAGGGCGACCAAGAGACCCAGTACTTC. Encoded protein: CASSFTRQGDQETQYF.

This chain links TRBV4-1 with TRBJ2-7; D is possibly TRBD1 or TRBD2 (5 bases each). Germline V gene lookup returns CDR1 MGHRA and CDR2 YSYEKL. CDR3 length equals 14 residues. Deletions cut 1 base from V and 3 bases from J, with 10 bases between. The CDR3 DNA reads TGCGCCAGCAGCCAAGCCGGGACGGACTACGAGCAGTACTTC. This codes for CASSQAGTDYEQYF.

The chain links TRBV5-1 to TRBJ2-7; D is perhaps TRBD2 (5 bases). CDR1 is SGHRS, CDR2 YFSETQ, per germline. This CDR3 contains 14 residues. Trimming took 2 bases from V and 3 from J, leaving 12 bases between them. As DNA, the CDR3 is TGCGCCAGCAGCTTCGGCGGAGCGGTCTACGAGCAGTACTTC. Its translation is CASSFGGAVYEQYF.

The chain links TRBV4-1 to TRBJ2-7, with D maybe TRBD2 (5 bases). CDR1 is MGHRA and CDR2 is YSYEKL in the germline V gene. V dropped 0 bases and J dropped 6 bases, with 12 bases sitting between them. This CDR3 contains 14 residues. In nucleotides, the CDR3 is TGCGCCAGCAGCCAAGATACTAGTACGGGCGAGCAGTACTTC. As protein: CASSQDTSTGEQYF.

The J gene is TRBJ2-3, the V gene TRBV6-1; D unclear. Trimming took off 3 bases at V and 4 bases at J, with 5 bases between the two ends. Germline V CDR1 and CDR2: MNHNS, SASEGT. The CDR3 is made up of 12 amino acids. This CDR3 reads CASSDGPDTQYF. The CDR3 DNA follows: TGTGCCAGCAGTGACGGACCAGATACGCAGTATTTT.

The table lists this clone with a few counts. Other DNA sequences in the sample encode the same CDR3. This rearrangement joins TRBV5-1 to TRBJ2-7, with 9 bases matching TRBD1. From germline, CDR1 is SGHRS and CDR2 YFSETQ. Trimming cost V 3 bases and J 6 bases; bases outside gene matches: 1. This CDR3 has 12 residues. The CDR3 is CASSSDRGEQYF. CDR3 DNA sequence: TGCGCCAGCAGCTCGGACAGGGGCGAGCAGTACTTC.

Note on this clone: The identical CDR3 is also encoded by other nucleotide sequences in the sample. The chain couples TRBV27 to TRBJ2-2, with D unclear. This CDR3 comprises 13 residues. Germline V gene lookup returns CDR1 MNHEY and CDR2 SMNVEV (reference sequence). Trimming took off 3 bases at V and 0 bases at J, with 2 bases between the two ends. CDR3 DNA sequence: TGTGCCAGCAGTTTCTCGAACACCGGGGAGCTGTTTTTT. Translating it yields CASSFSNTGELFF.

The chain uses TRBV27 and TRBJ2-7, with D perhaps TRBD2 (6 bases). Germline values: CDR1 MNHEY, CDR2 SMNVEV (reference sequence). Trimming pared 2 bases from V and 0 bases from J, leaving 14 bases between. There are 16 residues in the CDR3. The CDR3 bases are TGTGCCAGCAGTTTAGGAATCGGGCGGGACTCCTACGAGCAGTACTTC. This codes for CASSLGIGRDSYEQYF.

This chain links TRBV7-9 with TRBJ1-1; D gene ambiguous. The germline gives CDR1 SEHNR, CDR2 FQNEAQ (reference sequence). Trimming stripped 1 base from V and 10 bases from J, with 10 bases between. There are 12 residues in the CDR3. The CDR3 sequence is CASSLDGVIAFF. DNA of the CDR3: TGTGCCAGCAGCTTAGATGGGGTAATAGCTTTCTTT.

This chain uses TRBV11-2 with TRBJ2-2; 9 bases map to TRBD2. This CDR3 spans 17 amino acids. Germline CDR1 is SGHAT and CDR2 is FQNNGV. J lost 7 bases, V lost 2 bases, and 11 bases had no gene match. The CDR3, as DNA: TGTGCCAGCAGCTTAATTCGCGGGAGGGCCATCAACGGGGAGCTGTTTTTT. This translates into CASSLIRGRAINGELFF.

The chain has TRBV4-1 and TRBJ2-5, with a possible D match to TRBD2 (5 bases). V gave up 1 base and J gave up 1 base, with 13 bases separating them. CDR1 and CDR2 from the germline V gene are MGHRA and YSYEKL. This CDR3 has 16 residues. The CDR3 DNA sequence: TGCGCCAGCAGCCAAGGAGGAGCGGTACTCCAAGAGACCCAGTACTTC. Protein: CASSQGGAVLQETQYF.

This chain links TRBV6-1 with TRBJ2-7, with D possibly matching TRBD1 (6 bases). Trimming stripped 4 bases from V and 4 bases from J, with 11 bases between. In germline, CDR1 is MNHNS, CDR2 SASEGT. The CDR3 runs 13 residues. CDR3 bases: TGTGCCAGCAGTGTCTACAGGGATTACGAGCAGTACTTC. Translation gives CASSVYRDYEQYF.

This clone came up once. The CDR3 DNA reads as TGTGCCTCCCTCGGAACTAGCCCTAGCACAGATACGCAGTATTTT. Amino acid sequence: CASLGTSPSTDTQYF. The chain recombines TRBV2 with TRBJ2-3; D perhaps matches TRBD2 (6 bases). V was pared by 11 bases and J by 0 bases, with 18 bases between. Germline V gives CDR1 SNHLY, CDR2 FYNNEI. This CDR3 is built from 15 residues.

In its sample, this clone was seen once. The chain has TRBV27 and TRBJ1-2; 7 bases are shared with TRBD1. J was trimmed by 6 bases and V by 3 bases; bases with no gene match: 7. Germline CDR1 and CDR2: MNHEY and SMNVEV (reference sequence). The CDR3 consists of 14 residues. The CDR3 sequence is CASSFTGDANGYTF. CDR3 nucleotides: TGTGCCAGCAGTTTCACAGGGGATGCTAATGGCTACACCTTC.

The chain employs TRBV6-1 and TRBJ2-3, with TRBD2 as a possible D gene (7 bases). The germline V and J ends were trimmed by 4 bases and 2 bases, with 16 bases remaining between them. CDR3 length equals 16 residues. Germline V gives CDR1 MNHNS, CDR2 SASEGT. DNA for the CDR3: TGTGCCAGCAGTGGGGCTAAGCGGGGACACACAGATACGCAGTATTTT. Its protein product is CASSGAKRGHTDTQYF.

The chain joins TRBV7-9 to TRBJ2-2; TRBD1 matches at 8 bases. The germline V gene has CDR1 SEHNR and CDR2 FQNEAQ (reference sequence). The ends lost 5 bases at V and 1 base at J; junction bases unmatched: 6. The CDR3 extends over 16 amino acids. This CDR3 reads CASSITGGWNTGELFF. The CDR3 bases are TGTGCCAGCAGCATCACAGGGGGTTGGAACACCGGGGAGCTGTTTTTT.

The chain carries TRBV6-5 and TRBJ2-7, with D perhaps matching TRBD2 (7 bases). The CDR3 has 14 residues. CDR1 MNHEY and CDR2 SVGAGI come from the germline V gene. V dropped 1 base and J dropped 2 bases, with 9 bases sitting between them. This CDR3 is CASSYLGGAYEQYF. The CDR3, as DNA: TGTGCCAGCAGTTACTTAGGGGGGGCCTACGAGCAGTACTTC.